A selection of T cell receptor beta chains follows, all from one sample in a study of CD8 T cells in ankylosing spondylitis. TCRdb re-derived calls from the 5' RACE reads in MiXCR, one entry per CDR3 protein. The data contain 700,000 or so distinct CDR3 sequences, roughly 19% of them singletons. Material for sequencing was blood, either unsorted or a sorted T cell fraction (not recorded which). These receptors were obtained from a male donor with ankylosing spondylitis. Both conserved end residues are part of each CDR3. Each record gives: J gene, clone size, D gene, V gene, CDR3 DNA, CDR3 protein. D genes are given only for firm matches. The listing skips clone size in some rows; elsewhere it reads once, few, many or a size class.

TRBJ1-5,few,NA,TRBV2,TGTGCCAGCAGTACTGATAGCCTCGTTGGGCCCCAGCATTTT,CASSTDSLVGPQHF
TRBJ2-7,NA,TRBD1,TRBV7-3,TGTGCCAGCAGCAGCCGGGACAGACACCTCTACGAGCAGTACTTC,CASSSRDRHLYEQYF
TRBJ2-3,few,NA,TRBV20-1,TGCAGTGCTGCAGACCCAGCTAGCACAGATACGCAGTATTTT,CSAADPASTDTQYF
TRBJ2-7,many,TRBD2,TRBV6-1,TGTGCCAGCAGTGAAGATCCAGCGGGGGGATCCTACGAGCAGTACTTC,CASSEDPAGGSYEQYF
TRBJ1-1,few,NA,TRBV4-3,TGCGCCAGCAGCCAAGGGGTTTCCTTGAGCACTGAAGCTTTCTTT,CASSQGVSLSTEAFF
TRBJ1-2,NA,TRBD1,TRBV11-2,TGTGCCAGTACCCTCGGGGGGACAGATGGCTACACCTTC,CASTLGGTDGYTF
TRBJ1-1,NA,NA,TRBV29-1,TGCAGCGTCGAGGGACTAGAGAACACTGAAGCTTTCTTT,CSVEGLENTEAFF
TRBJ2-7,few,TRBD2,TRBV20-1,TGCAGTGCTAGCGGGCTAGCGGGTGGCAAGCAGTACTTC,CSASGLAGGKQYF
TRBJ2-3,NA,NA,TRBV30,TGTGCCTGGACCAGGGGATACACAGATACGCAGTATTTT,CAWTRGYTDTQYF
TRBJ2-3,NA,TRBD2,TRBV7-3,TGTGCCAGCAGCTTTACTAGCGGGAAGGCAGATACGCAGTATTTT,CASSFTSGKADTQYF
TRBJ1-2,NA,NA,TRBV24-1,TGTGCCACCAGTGATTTACAGGGCCGCTATGGCTACACCTTC,CATSDLQGRYGYTF
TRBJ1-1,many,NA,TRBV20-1,TGCAGTGCTAGAGATCCCCCGGGACCTGAAGCTTTCTTT,CSARDPPGPEAFF
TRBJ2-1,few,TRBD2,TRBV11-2,TGTGCCAGCAGCTTAGGTGGCGGGGGGCGGTTGGGGACCTACAATGAGCAGTTCTTC,CASSLGGGGRLGTYNEQFF
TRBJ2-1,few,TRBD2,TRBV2,TGTGCCAGCAGGGGGACTAGCGGGGGATCCAGCTCCTACAATGAGCAGTTCTTC,CASRGTSGGSSSYNEQFF
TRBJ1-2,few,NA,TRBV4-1,TGCGCCAGCAGCCAAGATCGGGGAATAGAGAGGGACACCTTC,CASSQDRGIERDTF
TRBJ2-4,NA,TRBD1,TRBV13,TGTGCCAGCAGCTCCAGGGGACAGGGGGGTGCCAAAAACATTCAGTACTTC,CASSSRGQGGAKNIQYF
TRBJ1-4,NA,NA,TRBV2,TGTGCCAGTGCGGTACACTCTCCCGGGAATGAAAAACTGTTTTTT,CASAVHSPGNEKLFF
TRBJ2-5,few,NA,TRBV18,TGTGCCAGCTCACCAGGGAGTTGGGGAGAGACCCAGTACTTC,CASSPGSWGETQYF
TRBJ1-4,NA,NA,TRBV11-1,NA,CASSSELSGGAGEKLFFF
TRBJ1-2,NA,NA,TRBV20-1,TGCAGTGCCCGCGGAGGGCAGAACCATAACTATGGCTACACCTTC,CSARGGQNHNYGYTF
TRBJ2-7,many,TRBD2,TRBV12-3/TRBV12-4,TGTGCCAGCAGTTTCGAGGCTAGCGGGGTCTACGAGCAGTACTTC,CASSFEASGVYEQYF
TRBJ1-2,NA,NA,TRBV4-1,TGCGCCAGCAGCCAAACCCAGGGTCAGATTCACTATGGCTACACCTTC,CASSQTQGQIHYGYTF
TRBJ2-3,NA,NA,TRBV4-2,TGTGCCAGCGCGGACAGCGTCACAGATACGCAGTATTTT,CASADSVTDTQYF
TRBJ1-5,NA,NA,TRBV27,TGTGCCAGCAGCTCGGGGGAAAGGGCTTCCCAGCATTTT,CASSSGERASQHF
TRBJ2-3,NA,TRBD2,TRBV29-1,TGCAGCGTTGAGGGGGAGAGCGGGGGGAACACAGATACGCAGTATTTT,CSVEGESGGNTDTQYF
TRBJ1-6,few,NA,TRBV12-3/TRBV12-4,TGTGCCAGCAGTTTTGGGACATACAATTCACCCCTCCACTTT,CASSFGTYNSPLHF
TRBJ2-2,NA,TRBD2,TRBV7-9,TGTGCCAGCAGACTAGCGGGCGTGCCCGGGGAGCTGTTTTTT,CASRLAGVPGELFF
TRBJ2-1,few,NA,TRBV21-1,TGTGCCACAAAAGAAGACCCCTATTACAATGAGCAGTTCTTC,CATKEDPYYNEQFF
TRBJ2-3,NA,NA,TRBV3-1,TGTGCCAGCAGCCCCTTCGGACGGACAACAGATACGCAGTATTTT,CASSPFGRTTDTQYF
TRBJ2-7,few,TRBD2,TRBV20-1,TGCAGTGCTAGAGAGGAACTAGCGGGGACCTACGAGCAGTACTTC,CSAREELAGTYEQYF
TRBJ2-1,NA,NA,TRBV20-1,TGCAGTGCTAGCGGTCATAAGGGTGAGCAGTTCTTC,CSASGHKGEQFF
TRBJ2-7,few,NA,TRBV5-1,TGCGCCAGCAGCTTGGAAGGAATCGGGCAGTACGAGCAGTACTTC,CASSLEGIGQYEQYF
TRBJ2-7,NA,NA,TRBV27,TGTGCCAGCAGCCTAAGAGAGCCCTACGAGCAGTACTTC,CASSLREPYEQYF
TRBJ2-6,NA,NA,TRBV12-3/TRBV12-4,TGTGCCAGCAGTTCCCTGGGGTCTGGGGCCAACGTCCTGACTTTC,CASSSLGSGANVLTF
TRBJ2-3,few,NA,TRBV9,TGTGCCAGCAGCGCATCGGTGGATACGCAGTATTTT,CASSASVDTQYF
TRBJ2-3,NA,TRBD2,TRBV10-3,TGTGCCATCAGCCCGGGACTAGCGGGAATAGATACGCAGTATTTT,CAISPGLAGIDTQYF